This entry lists 25 T cell receptor beta chains sequenced from one sample in a study of cytomegalovirus exposure and HLA in healthy donors. The PCR contained 60 Vbeta and 13 Jbeta primers. Measured with immunoSEQ multiplex PCR; TCRdb has only the in-frame clones, and not every one. The data contain about 140,000 clones, 65% to 80% of them singletons. The sample taken for sequencing was PBMCs. The receptors come from a woman aged 25-40 years in good health and CMV-seronegative.

The chain carries TRBV18 and TRBJ1-1; the D gene is possibly TRBD1 (6 bases). Trimming cost V 4 bases and J 2 bases, with 14 bases left between them. Germline V CDR1 and CDR2: KGHSH, LQKENI. The CDR3 consists of 15 residues. The CDR3 sequence: CASSRIPGENTEAFF. Written as DNA, the CDR3 is TGTGCCAGCTCACGTATACCAGGGGAAAACACTGAAGCTTTCTTT.

The gene calls are TRBV28 and TRBJ2-5, with 14 bases fitting TRBD2. The CDR3 covers 18 residues. Looked up from germline, CDR1 is MDHEN and CDR2 is SYDVKM. V lost 7 bases to trimming and J lost 4 bases; unmatched junction nucleotides: 14. CDR3 DNA: TGTGCCAGCACCTTTGGACTAGCGGGAGGTGAGGGGGCAGAGACCCAGTACTTC. It encodes CASTFGLAGGEGAETQYF. Drawing the rest from reference TRBV28 and TRBJ2-5, the complete variable domain is DVKVTQSSRYLVKRTGEKVFLECVQDMDHENMFWYRQDPGLGLRLIYFSYDVKMKEKGDIPEGYSVSREKKERFSLILESASTNQTSMYLCASTFGLAGGEGAETQYFGPGTRLLVL.

The chain recombines TRBV30 with TRBJ1-2; D gene ambiguous. Germline V gene data show CDR1 as GTSNPN and CDR2 as SVGIG (reference sequence). V was trimmed by 4 bases and J by 4 bases, leaving 10 bases between them. CDR3 size: 12 residues. The DNA for the CDR3 is TGTGCCTGGATGGTACCAGGCTATGGCTACACCTTC. Residues: CAWMVPGYGYTF.

The V call is TRBV11-2, the J call TRBJ2-2; D unresolved. The CDR3 length is 16 residues. Germline CDR1 is SGHAT and CDR2 is FQNNGV. V was cut by 2 bases and J by 4 bases, with 14 bases left in between. The CDR3: CASSLFGRRRTGELFF. The DNA of the CDR3 is TGTGCCAGCAGCTTATTTGGTCGGCGGCGCACCGGGGAGCTGTTTTTT.

The DNA for the CDR3 is TGTGCCAGCAGTTTCGGCGGATACACCCCGAACACCGGGGAGCTGTTTTTT. It translates to CASSFGGYTPNTGELFF. The chain combines TRBV27 with TRBJ2-2, with D unresolved. The CDR3 is 17 amino acids. From germline, CDR1 is MNHEY and CDR2 SMNVEV (reference sequence). V shed 3 bases and J shed 0 bases, with 14 bases lying between them.

The rearrangement links TRBV28 to TRBJ2-5; D perhaps matches TRBD2 (5 bases). CDR3 length equals 16 residues. V was pared by 4 bases and J by 2 bases, with 17 bases between. Germline CDR1 is MDHEN and CDR2 is SYDVKM. CDR3 sequence (DNA): TGTGCCAGCAGTTATCTCGATCGCGGGCAGCAAGAGACCCAGTACTTC. It is translated as CASSYLDRGQQETQYF.

This clone was observed a handful of times. The J gene is TRBJ2-2, the V gene TRBV7-9; D is ambiguous. Trimming removed 5 bases from V and 2 bases from J, with 12 bases in between. CDR3 length: 15 amino acids. Germline V CDR1 and CDR2: SEHNR, FQNEAQ (reference sequence). DNA of the CDR3: TGTGCCAGCAGCGGGCAGGATGTCAACACCGGGGAGCTGTTTTTT. Translating gives CASSGQDVNTGELFF.

This clone was seen once. The junction and the germline gene differ at one end; a read error may be behind it. The J gene is TRBJ2-7, the V gene TRBV29-1, with D maybe TRBD1 (6 bases). The CDR3 is made up of 16 amino acids. Germline V gene lookup returns CDR1 SQVTM and CDR2 ANQGSEA. For the CDR3, the DNA is TGCAGCGTTGAAGATCAGGTCGAACAGGGTGGTTACGGGCAGTACTTC. The encoded protein is CSVEDQVEQGGYGQYF.

The chain couples TRBV7-3 to TRBJ2-5; 7 bases line up with TRBD2. Per the germline V gene, CDR1 is SGHTA and CDR2 is FQGTGA. J gave up 4 bases and V 4 bases, and 18 bases lay outside the gene matches. This CDR3 has 18 amino acids. In nucleotides, the CDR3 is TGTGCCAGCAGCTCCAGAGGGGCGGGGGATGGCTTGGTAGAGACCCAGTACTTC. Encoded protein: CASSSRGAGDGLVETQYF. The variable domain in full, with the rest retrieved from reference TRBV7-3 and TRBJ2-5, is GAGVSQTPSNKVTEKGKYVELRCDPISGHTALYWYRQSLGQGPEFLIYFQGTGAADDSGLPNDRFFAVRPEGSVSTLKIQRTERGDSAVYLCASSSRGAGDGLVETQYFGPGTRLLVL.

In its sample, this clone was seen a few times. The gene calls are TRBV2 and TRBJ2-2; D is perhaps TRBD2 (6 bases). The CDR3 consists of 14 residues. CDR1 is SNHLY and CDR2 is FYNNEI in the germline V gene. V gave up 8 bases and J gave up 4 bases, with 14 bases separating them. The CDR3 here is CASRGLGGTGELFF. The CDR3 nucleotides read TGTGCCAGCCGCGGACTGGGGGGCACCGGGGAGCTGTTTTTT.

This chain links TRBV7-2 with TRBJ1-5; D gene unclear. The germline V and J ends were trimmed by 5 bases and 2 bases, with 7 bases remaining between them. The CDR3 contains 13 residues. The germline V gene encodes CDR1 SGHTA and CDR2 FQGNSA. Here the CDR3 DNA reads TGTGCCAGCAGCCCCCAGGGCAATCAGCCCCAGCATTTT. Amino acid sequence: CASSPQGNQPQHF. Full variable domain (outside the CDR3, taken from reference TRBV7-2 and TRBJ1-5): GAGVSQSPSNKVTEKGKDVELRCDPISGHTALYWYRQSLGQGLEFLIYFQGNSAPDKSGLPSDRFSAERTGGSVSTLTIQRTQQEDSAVYLCASSPQGNQPQHFGDGTRLSIL.

This chain uses TRBV5-4 with TRBJ2-5, with 13 nucleotides matching TRBD2. Losses at the gene ends were 5 bases for V and 5 bases for J; bases not matched to a gene: 12. The CDR3 loop spans 17 amino acids. Germline CDR1 reads SGHNT; CDR2 reads YYREEE (reference sequence). In DNA form, the CDR3 reads TGTGCCAGCAGTTCACGACTCACTAGCGGGGGGGCTGAGACCCAGTACTTC. This encodes CASSSRLTSGGAETQYF.

Concerning this clone: Additional DNA sequences in this sample encode the identical CDR3. This chain links TRBV9 with TRBJ2-2; 11 bases align to TRBD2. The CDR3 has 16 amino acids. V lost 0 bases to trimming and J lost 5 bases; unmatched junction nucleotides: 3. Per the germline V gene, CDR1 is SGDLS and CDR2 is YYNGEE. CDR3 nucleotide sequence: TGTGCCAGCAGCGTAGGTCTAGCGGGGGGAACCGGGGAGCTGTTTTTT. This codes for CASSVGLAGGTGELFF.

V is TRBV30 and J is TRBJ1-4; D not resolved. CDR3 size: 11 residues. Germline CDR1 and CDR2: GTSNPN and SVGIG (reference sequence). V lost 7 bases, J lost 12 bases, and 15 bases lay in between. The CDR3, as DNA: TGTGCCTCCAAAACGGGTTTGGAACTGTTTTTT. Translated: CASKTGLELFF.

In this sample, this clone turned up once. The chain is built from TRBV18 and TRBJ2-7; 9 bases agree with TRBD1. V was clipped by 6 bases and J by 7 bases; unmatched bases: 10. This CDR3 is 14 amino acids long. Germline lookup yields CDR1 KGHSH and CDR2 LQKENI. Here the CDR3 reads CASSLGTGSGEQYF. CDR3 in DNA: TGTGCCAGCTCTCTCGGGACAGGGTCGGGGGAGCAGTACTTC.

The rearrangement links TRBV9 to TRBJ2-7; 10 bases are a match to TRBD1. Germline loops: CDR1 SGDLS, CDR2 YYNGEE. This CDR3 region has 15 residues. Unmatched junction bases numbered 10, after V lost 7 bases and J lost 3 bases. In DNA form, the CDR3 reads TGTGCCAGCGGCAAGGACCGGGACAGGGGCTACGAGCAGTACGTC. Translated: CASGKDRDRGYEQYV.

This clone was detected a few times. The V gene is TRBV28, the J gene TRBJ2-2; D is perhaps TRBD1 (6 bases). Germline values: CDR1 MDHEN, CDR2 SYDVKM. The length of the CDR3 is 16 residues. With 3 bases removed from V and 1 base from J, the gap between germline ends came to 12 bases. The CDR3: CASSFGQFRNTGELFF. The CDR3 bases are TGTGCCAGCAGTTTTGGACAGTTCCGGAACACCGGGGAGCTGTTTTTT.

The chain employs TRBV9 and TRBJ2-3; 11 bases agree with TRBD2. The V and J ends lost 0 bases and 2 bases, in that order; junction bases with no gene match: 5. The CDR3 length is 17 residues. Per the germline V gene, CDR1 is SGDLS and CDR2 is YYNGEE. In DNA, the CDR3 is TGTGCCAGCAGCGTAGGTCTAGCGGGAGGTAACACAGATACGCAGTATTTT. Its translation is CASSVGLAGGNTDTQYF.

The chain uses TRBV10-3 and TRBJ1-6; D not certain. Per germline, CDR1 ENHRY and CDR2 SYGVKD. The V and J ends lost 7 bases and 7 bases respectively, with 14 bases between them. The CDR3 spans 14 residues. CDR3 residues: CAINGVGTNSPLHF. The DNA of the CDR3 is TGTGCCATCAACGGGGTGGGCACGAATTCACCCCTCCACTTT.

In its sample, this clone was seen a few times. The chain links TRBV27 to TRBJ2-7, with 7 positions matching TRBD2. Per the germline V gene, CDR1 is MNHEY and CDR2 is SMNVEV (reference sequence). The CDR3 spans 14 residues. V lost 3 bases to trimming and J lost 3 bases; unmatched junction nucleotides: 5. The CDR3 spells CASSLREGYYEQYF. As DNA, the CDR3 is TGTGCCAGCAGTTTGAGGGAGGGATACTACGAGCAGTACTTC.

This clone was detected many times. The CDR3 sequence is CASSLGEGTIYF. CDR3 nucleotides: TGTGCCAGCAGCCTAGGTGAAGGCACCATATATTTT. The chain uses TRBV6-6 and TRBJ1-3; D gene ambiguous. This CDR3 is 12 amino acids long. Germline V CDR1 and CDR2: MNHNY, SVGAGI (reference sequence). Between the trimmed V and J ends, which lost 6 bases and 9 bases, there was a span of 12 bases.

In its sample, this clone was seen a few times. The rearrangement uses TRBV28 and TRBJ2-5, with unresolved D. There are 14 residues in the CDR3. The V end was cut by 4 bases, the J end by 6 bases, with 15 bases between. Germline V gene lookup returns CDR1 MDHEN and CDR2 SYDVKM. The CDR3 bases are TGTGCCAGCAGTTCAGTGGCCCCAATGAAGACCCAGTACTTC. Residues: CASSSVAPMKTQYF. The full variable domain, completed using reference TRBV28 and TRBJ2-5, is DVKVTQSSRYLVKRTGEKVFLECVQDMDHENMFWYRQDPGLGLRLIYFSYDVKMKEKGDIPEGYSVSREKKERFSLILESASTNQTSMYLCASSSVAPMKTQYFGPGTRLLVL.

The chain couples TRBV5-1 to TRBJ2-5, with a weak D call TRBD1 (5 bases). The V gene lost 0 bases and the J gene lost 1 base, with 7 bases spanning the gap. Germline V gene lookup returns CDR1 SGHRS and CDR2 YFSETQ. This CDR3 spans 14 amino acids. The CDR3: CASSLADTQETQYF. The CDR3 coding sequence is TGCGCCAGCAGCTTGGCGGACACCCAAGAGACCCAGTACTTC.

The chain links TRBV2 to TRBJ2-2, with D perhaps TRBD1 (6 bases). Trimming took 5 bases from V and 7 from J, leaving 14 bases between them. CDR3 length: 14 amino acids. The germline V gene encodes CDR1 SNHLY and CDR2 FYNNEI. The DNA for the CDR3 is TGTGCCAGCAGTCCCAGGGGATCGTACGGGGAGCTGTTTTTT. Protein: CASSPRGSYGELFF.

In this sample, this clone turned up many times. The genes are TRBV7-6 and TRBJ1-2, with unresolved D. Looked up from germline, CDR1 is SGHVS and CDR2 is FNYEAQ. The CDR3 consists of 11 residues. Between the trimmed V and J ends, which lost 8 bases and 8 bases, there was a span of 12 bases. CDR3 bases: TGTGCCAGCGGAGGTCACGGAGGCTACACCTTC. Residues: CASGGHGGYTF.